These 21 T cell receptor beta chains came from one sample sequenced in a study of Tregs in tolerant kidney transplant recipients. Sequenced by immunoSEQ multiplex PCR; TCRdb stores in-frame clones only, minus some. The table lists 120,000 or so clones, around 91% of them singletons. The sample consisted of CD4+ T cells from blood. The origin of the receptors is a human donor in good health.

The chain couples TRBV2 to TRBJ2-7; TRBD2 agrees at 7 bases. The length of the CDR3 is 14 residues. Germline CDR1 reads SNHLY; CDR2 reads FYNNEI. V trimming: 2 bases; J trimming: 4 bases; junction bases outside the gene matches: 5. As DNA, the CDR3 is TGTGCCAGCAGTGAACGGGGAGGGAGGTACGAGCAGTACTTC. Translated: CASSERGGRYEQYF.

The chain joins TRBV18 to TRBJ1-4, with 8 bases aligning to TRBD1. V shed 6 bases and J 4 bases; nucleotides not matched to a gene: 7. CDR1 is KGHSH and CDR2 is LQKENI in the germline V gene. There are 15 residues in the CDR3. CDR3 sequence: CASSGGQANNEKLFF. In DNA, the CDR3 is TGTGCCAGCTCGGGGGGACAGGCCAATAATGAAAAACTGTTTTTT.

This clone was counted a single time. The chain recombines TRBV20-1 with TRBJ2-1; the D gene is possibly TRBD2 (7 bases). Germline lookup yields CDR1 DFQATT and CDR2 SNEGSKA (reference sequence). The CDR3 runs 11 residues. V lost 3 bases to trimming and J lost 8 bases, with 8 bases between them. CDR3 bases: TGCAGTGCTAGGGGGGGGCATGAGCAGTTCTTC. It translates to CSARGGHEQFF.

The V gene is TRBV15, the J gene TRBJ1-1; 7 bases are a match to TRBD1. Unmatched junction bases numbered 10, after V lost 2 bases and J lost 13 bases. This CDR3 is 13 amino acids long. Germline V CDR1 and CDR2: LNHNV, YYDKDF (reference sequence). Here the CDR3 reads CATSRPGETGCFF. The CDR3 nucleotides read TGTGCCACCAGCAGACCCGGCGAGACAGGGTGTTTCTTT.

The V call is TRBV9, the J call TRBJ2-1; the D is unclear. CDR1 and CDR2 (germline): SGDLS, YYNGEE. The V and J ends lost 4 bases and 7 bases respectively, with 24 bases between them. The CDR3 spans 17 residues. The DNA of the CDR3 is TGTGCCAGCAGCCCCCGGGCTTCTTGGTTAAACCTGAATGAGCAGTTCTTC. Encoded protein: CASSPRASWLNLNEQFF.

This chain uses TRBV18 with TRBJ2-7, with D perhaps assigned TRBD1 or TRBD2 (6 bases each). Germline CDR1 reads KGHSH; CDR2 reads LQKENI. The V gene lost 5 bases and the J gene lost 5 bases, with 22 bases spanning the gap. The CDR3 loop spans 16 amino acids. CDR3 in DNA: TGTGCCAGCTCAGGGGGCGGGGAGAAAGGTGGTCACGAGCAGTACTTC. Translation: CASSGGGEKGGHEQYF. The variable domain in full, with the rest retrieved from reference TRBV18 and TRBJ2-7, is NAGVMQNPRHLVRRRGQEARLRCSPMKGHSHVYWYRQLPEEGLKFMVYLQKENIIDESGMPKERFSAEFPKEGPSILRIQQVVRGDSAAYFCASSGGGEKGGHEQYFGPGTRLTVT.

The rearrangement uses TRBV6-5 and TRBJ2-7; no clear D gene. Per the germline V gene, CDR1 is MNHEY and CDR2 is SVGAGI. This CDR3 has 15 amino acids. Trimming pared 2 bases from V and 2 bases from J, leaving 13 bases between. The CDR3 bases are TGTGCCAGCAGTTACCGTCTGAACATCCCCTACGAGCAGTACTTC. This gives the protein CASSYRLNIPYEQYF.

The V call is TRBV6-4, the J call TRBJ2-1, with D tentatively TRBD2 (7 bases). The CDR3 is 17 amino acids. Germline CDR1 reads MRHNA; CDR2 reads SNTAGT. V lost 0 bases and J lost 0, with 12 bases in between. CDR3 sequence: CASSDSWRGHSYNEQFF. Written as DNA, the CDR3 is TGTGCCAGCAGTGACTCGTGGCGGGGGCACTCCTACAATGAGCAGTTCTTC.

This chain uses TRBV11-3 with TRBJ2-7, with TRBD1 identical over 7 bases. V lost 2 bases and J lost 1; bases outside the gene matches: 5. CDR1 SGHNT and CDR2 YENEEA come from the germline V gene. The CDR3 spans 15 residues. CDR3 bases: TGTGCCAGCAGCTTACTGACAGGGCCGTCCTACGAGCAGTACTTC. Encoded protein: CASSLLTGPSYEQYF. The full variable domain, completed using reference TRBV11-3 and TRBJ2-7, is EAGVVQSPRYKIIEKKQPVAFWCNPISGHNTLYWYLQNLGQGPELLIRYENEEAVDDSQLPKDRFSAERLKGVDSTLKIQPAELGDSAVYLCASSLLTGPSYEQYFGPGTRLTVT.

The chain employs TRBV19 and TRBJ1-5; D possibly corresponds to TRBD1 (5 bases). CDR3 length: 17 residues. Trimming cost V 4 bases and J 0 bases, with 16 bases left between them. In germline, CDR1 is LNHDA, CDR2 SQIVND (reference sequence). CDR3 bases: TGTGCCAGTAGTACCCTTCCAGCTCAGGGTAGCAATCAGCCCCAGCATTTT. Translation gives CASSTLPAQGSNQPQHF.

The V and J genes are TRBV20-1 and TRBJ1-1, with 8 nucleotides matching TRBD1. Per germline, CDR1 DFQATT and CDR2 SNEGSKA (reference sequence). CDR3 length equals 11 residues. The CDR3 loop reads CRVTGGTEAFF. The CDR3, as DNA: TGCAGGGTTACAGGGGGCACTGAAGCTTTCTTT.

The chain couples TRBV5-1 to TRBJ2-5; possibly TRBD1 for D (5 bases). CDR3 length: 14 residues. The V and J ends lost 2 bases and 1 base respectively, with 9 bases between them. CDR1 and CDR2 (germline): SGHRS, YFSETQ. The CDR3 here is CASSFDSSQETQYF. DNA of the CDR3: TGCGCCAGCAGCTTCGACAGTTCCCAAGAGACCCAGTACTTC.

This rearrangement joins TRBV29-1 to TRBJ2-3; weak D call: TRBD1 (6 bases). Per the germline V gene, CDR1 is SQVTM and CDR2 is ANQGSEA. This CDR3 spans 13 amino acids. Trimming took off 6 bases at V and 6 bases at J, with 16 bases between the two ends. CDR3: CSVAGTSSDTQYF. The DNA of the CDR3 is TGCAGCGTGGCCGGGACATCAAGCGATACGCAGTATTTT.

In its sample, this clone was seen once. The chain combines TRBV19 with TRBJ2-1; 11 bases align to TRBD2. The CDR3 is 17 residues long. Looked up from germline, CDR1 is LNHDA and CDR2 is SQIVND (reference sequence). V shed 3 bases and J 4 bases; nucleotides not matched to a gene: 8. CDR3 in DNA: TGTGCCAGTAGTATGTCCTCCGGGACTAGCGGTTACAATGAGCAGTTCTTC. Translation gives CASSMSSGTSGYNEQFF. Variable domain in full (rest from reference TRBV19 and TRBJ2-1): DGGITQSPKYLFRKEGQNVTLSCEQNLNHDAMYWYRQDPGQGLRLIYYSQIVNDFQKGDIAEGYSVSREKKESFPLTVTSAQKNPTAFYLCASSMSSGTSGYNEQFFGPGTRLTVL.

The chain employs TRBV15 and TRBJ2-7; 8 bases fit TRBD2. Trimming cost V 4 bases and J 3 bases; bases outside gene matches: 2. CDR3 size: 13 residues. Germline V gene lookup returns CDR1 LNHNV and CDR2 YYDKDF (reference sequence). The CDR3 DNA follows: TGTGCCACCAGCACCGGGACTAGCTACGAGCAGTACTTC. It is translated as CATSTGTSYEQYF.

DNA of the CDR3: TGTGCCAGCAGTGTTATAAAGCGGGGGGAGAATTTTTTTGGGGCCAACGTCCTGACTTTC. This gives the protein CASSVIKRGENFFGANVLTF. The chain has TRBV6-1 and TRBJ2-6, with 9 bases aligning to TRBD2. This CDR3 has 20 residues. Trimming took 4 bases from V and 3 from J; bases not matched to a gene: 16. CDR1 is MNHNS, CDR2 SASEGT, per germline.

This chain joins TRBV7-9 and TRBJ1-1; maybe TRBD1 (5 bases). Germline CDR1 reads SEHNR; CDR2 reads FQNEAQ (reference sequence). Trimming pared 5 bases from V and 5 bases from J, leaving 12 bases between. This CDR3 spans 13 amino acids. This chain's CDR3 is CASSVTGGTEAFF. The CDR3 DNA reads TGTGCCAGCAGCGTCACCGGGGGGACTGAAGCTTTCTTT.

The rearrangement joins TRBV6-5 to TRBJ2-7; 7 positions match TRBD2. Per germline, CDR1 MNHEY and CDR2 SVGAGI. V gave up 6 bases and J gave up 6 bases; unmatched junction bases: 14. The CDR3 runs to 15 residues. The CDR3 DNA is TGTGCCAGCAGCCGATCGGGCGGGAGTGGTCGCGAGCAGTACTTC. This translates into CASSRSGGSGREQYF.

The J gene is TRBJ1-1, the V gene TRBV6-6; TRBD1 might be the D (5 bases). Trimming took 5 bases from V and 5 from J, leaving 15 bases between them. The CDR3 length is 14 residues. From germline, CDR1 is MNHNY and CDR2 SVGAGI (reference sequence). The CDR3 region has the DNA TGTGCCAGCAGTCCCCCCCCGAGGGGAACTGAAGCTTTCTTT. Translated, it gives CASSPPPRGTEAFF.

V gene TRBV5-1 combines with J gene TRBJ2-7, with 9 nucleotides matching TRBD2. CDR1 and CDR2 from the germline V gene are SGHRS and YFSETQ. There are 16 residues in the CDR3. V shed 1 base, J shed 0 bases, and the junction held 5 bases outside the gene matches. The CDR3 bases are TGCGCCAGCAGCTTGAATAGCGGGGGACCCTCCTACGAGCAGTACTTC. This sequence encodes CASSLNSGGPSYEQYF.

This chain connects TRBV7-9 to TRBJ1-5; D is undetermined. V was clipped by 3 bases and J by 0 bases, with 0 bases between them. Germline assignment: CDR1 SEHNR and CDR2 FQNEAQ (reference sequence). This CDR3 has 12 amino acids. This CDR3 is CASSFSNQPQHF. The CDR3 DNA reads TGTGCCAGCAGCTTTAGCAATCAGCCCCAGCATTTT.